This T cell receptor (beta chain) was profiled in a study of early T cells in non-severe SARS-CoV-2 infection. This clonotype was picked up many times. The protocol attached unique molecular identifiers to individual cDNA molecules. One entry per CDR3 protein, called by TCRdb with MiXCR from the 5' RACE reads. In the table there are roughly 56,000 distinct CDR3 sequences, roughly an eighth of which are singletons. V dropped 0 bases and J dropped 1 base, with 13 bases sitting between them. Per the germline V gene, CDR1 is SGHDT and CDR2 is YYEEEE. This CDR3 has 16 amino acids. Input material: whole blood. This chain joins TRBV5-6 and TRBJ2-5, with D possibly matching TRBD1 (5 bases). The TCR comes from an adult who was a healthcare worker with PCR-confirmed SARS-CoV-2 infection or an uninfected control (not recorded which). The DNA of the CDR3 is TGTGCCAGCAGCTTGGCCAGGGCCAACCTCCAAGAGACCCAGTACTTC. Translating it yields CASSLARANLQETQYF. Combining the CDR3 with reference TRBV5-6 and TRBJ2-5 gives the whole variable domain DAGVTQSPTHLIKTRGQQVTLRCSPKSGHDTVSWYQQALGQGPQFIFQYYEEEERQRGNFPDRFSGHQFPNYSSELNVNALLLGDSALYLCASSLARANLQETQYFGPGTRLLVL.